One TCR beta chain is described in this entry. In the source study's methods: Amplification from reference gene primers served as the basis for estimated nucleated cell counts. Clones were read by immunoSEQ multiplex PCR, and TCRdb kept only the in-frame ones, dropping some. The V and J calls and clone size were taken over from that table, and D and trimming were inferred from the DNA. This table holds 150,000 to 200,000 clones, 84% found once. Seattle patients were enrolled during active infection and followed longitudinally. The entry originates in a study of blood T cell repertoires in COVID-19. Study context: Sites in the United States, Italy and Spain provided acute and convalescent COVID-19 samples. The cDNA or gDNA used as material had been derived from T cells, B-cell-depleted T cells, or PBMCs.

The junction had 5 bases not matched to a gene; V was cut back by 2 bases and J by 7 bases. Germline loops: CDR1 MNHEY, CDR2 SVGAGI. CDR3 length: 14 residues. The receptor's source is a woman aged 70-85 years with COVID-19, enrolled during active disease. V and J are TRBV6-5 and TRBJ2-1, with TRBD2 matching 7 bases. What was sequenced was peripheral blood. The CDR3 nucleotides are TGTGCCAGCAGTTACGCGGGAGTGGGGAATGAGCAGTTCTTC. Protein sequence: CASSYAGVGNEQFF.